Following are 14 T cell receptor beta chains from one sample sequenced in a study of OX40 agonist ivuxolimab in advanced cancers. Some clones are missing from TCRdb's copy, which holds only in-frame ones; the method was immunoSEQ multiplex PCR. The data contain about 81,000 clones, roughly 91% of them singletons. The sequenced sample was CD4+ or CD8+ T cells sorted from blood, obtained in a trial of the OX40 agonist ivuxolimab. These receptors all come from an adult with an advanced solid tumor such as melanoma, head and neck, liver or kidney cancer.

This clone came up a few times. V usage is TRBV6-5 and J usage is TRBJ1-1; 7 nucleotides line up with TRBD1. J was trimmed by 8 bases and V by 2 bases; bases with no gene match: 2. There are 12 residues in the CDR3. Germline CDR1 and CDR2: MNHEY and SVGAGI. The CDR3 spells CASSYPTGEAFF. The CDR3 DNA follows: TGTGCCAGCAGTTACCCGACAGGGGAAGCTTTCTTT.

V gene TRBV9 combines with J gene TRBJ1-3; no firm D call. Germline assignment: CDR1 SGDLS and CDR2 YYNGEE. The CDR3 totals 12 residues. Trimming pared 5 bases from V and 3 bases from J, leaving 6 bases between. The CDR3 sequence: CASRGFGNTIYF. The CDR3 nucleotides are TGTGCCAGCAGGGGCTTTGGAAACACCATATATTTT.

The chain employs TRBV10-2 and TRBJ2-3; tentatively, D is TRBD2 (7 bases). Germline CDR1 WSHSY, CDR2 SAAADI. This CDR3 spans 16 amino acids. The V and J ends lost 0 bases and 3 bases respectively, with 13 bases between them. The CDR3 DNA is TGCGCCAGCAGTGAGTCTGGGGGGGGCGGTACAGATACGCAGTATTTT. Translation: CASSESGGGGTDTQYF.

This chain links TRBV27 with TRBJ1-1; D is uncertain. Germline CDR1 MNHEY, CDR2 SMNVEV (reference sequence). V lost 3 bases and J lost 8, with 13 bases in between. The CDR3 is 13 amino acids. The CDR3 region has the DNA TGTGCCAGCAGTTTGACACCCCGTGGGGAAGCTTTCTTT. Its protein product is CASSLTPRGEAFF.

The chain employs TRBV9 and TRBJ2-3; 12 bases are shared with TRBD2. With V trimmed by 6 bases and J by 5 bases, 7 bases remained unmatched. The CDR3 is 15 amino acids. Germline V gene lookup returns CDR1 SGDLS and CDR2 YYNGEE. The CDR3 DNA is TGTGCCAGCACTTGGACTAGCGGGAAAGGAGATACGCAGTATTTT. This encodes CASTWTSGKGDTQYF.

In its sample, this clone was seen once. The CDR3 is CASSTGGYEQYF. CDR3 DNA sequence: TGTGCCAGCAGTACGGGCGGCTACGAGCAGTACTTC. The chain employs TRBV25-1 and TRBJ2-7; D uncertain. This CDR3 is 12 amino acids long. V was trimmed by 5 bases and J by 3 bases, leaving 8 bases between them. CDR1 is MGHDK and CDR2 is SYGVNS in the germline V gene.

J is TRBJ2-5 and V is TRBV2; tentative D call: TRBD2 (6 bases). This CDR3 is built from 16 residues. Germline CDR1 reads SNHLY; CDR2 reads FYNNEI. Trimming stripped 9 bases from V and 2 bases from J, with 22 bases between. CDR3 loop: CARGVGGAMVQETQYF. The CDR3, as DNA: TGTGCCAGGGGAGTTGGAGGGGCGATGGTTCAAGAGACCCAGTACTTC.

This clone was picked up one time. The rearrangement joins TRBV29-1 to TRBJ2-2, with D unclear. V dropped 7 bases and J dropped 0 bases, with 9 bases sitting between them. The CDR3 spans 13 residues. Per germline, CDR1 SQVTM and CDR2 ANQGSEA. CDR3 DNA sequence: TGCAGCGCTTCGGCTACGAACACCGGGGAGCTGTTTTTT. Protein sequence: CSASATNTGELFF.

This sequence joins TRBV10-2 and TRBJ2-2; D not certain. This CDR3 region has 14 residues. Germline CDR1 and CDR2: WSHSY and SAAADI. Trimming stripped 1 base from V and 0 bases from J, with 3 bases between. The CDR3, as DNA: TGCGCCAGCAGTGAGTTCTCGAACACCGGGGAGCTGTTTTTT. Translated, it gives CASSEFSNTGELFF.

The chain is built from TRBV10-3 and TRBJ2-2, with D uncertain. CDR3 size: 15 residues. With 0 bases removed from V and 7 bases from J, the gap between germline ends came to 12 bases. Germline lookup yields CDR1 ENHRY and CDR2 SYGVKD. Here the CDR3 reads CAISESGPSHGELFF. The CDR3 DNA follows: TGTGCCATCAGTGAGTCTGGACCCAGCCACGGGGAGCTGTTTTTT.

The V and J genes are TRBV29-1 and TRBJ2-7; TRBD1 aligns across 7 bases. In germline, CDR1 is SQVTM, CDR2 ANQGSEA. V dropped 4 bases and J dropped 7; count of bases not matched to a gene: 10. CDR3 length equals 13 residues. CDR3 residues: CSVGYRGQSEQYF. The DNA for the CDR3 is TGCAGCGTTGGTTACAGGGGCCAGAGTGAGCAGTACTTC.

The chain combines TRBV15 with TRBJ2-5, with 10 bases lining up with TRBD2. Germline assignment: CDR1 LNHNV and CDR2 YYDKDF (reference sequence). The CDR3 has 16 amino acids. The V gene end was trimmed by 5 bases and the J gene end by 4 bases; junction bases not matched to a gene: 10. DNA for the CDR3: TGTGCCACCAGCCTTAGATACAGGACTAGCGGAGAGACCCAGTACTTC. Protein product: CATSLRYRTSGETQYF.

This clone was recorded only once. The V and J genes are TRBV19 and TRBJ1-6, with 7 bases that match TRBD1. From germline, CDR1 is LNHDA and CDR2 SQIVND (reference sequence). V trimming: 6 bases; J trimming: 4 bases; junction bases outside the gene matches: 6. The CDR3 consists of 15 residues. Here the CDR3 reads CASSLQGLYNSPLHF. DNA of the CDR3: TGTGCCAGTAGCCTACAGGGGTTGTATAATTCACCCCTCCACTTT.

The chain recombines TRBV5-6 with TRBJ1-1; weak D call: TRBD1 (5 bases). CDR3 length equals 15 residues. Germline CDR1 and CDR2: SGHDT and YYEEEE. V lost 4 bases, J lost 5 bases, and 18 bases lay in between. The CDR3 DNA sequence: TGTGCCAGCAGCCCAGGGATCCTTTCGGGGACTGAAGCTTTCTTT. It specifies CASSPGILSGTEAFF.